This T cell receptor beta chain was sequenced during a study of identical twins. Points from the study as a whole: Compared with unrelated sharing, twin-shared out-of-frame alpha sequences had more low-probability sequences.

In TCRdb, the 5' RACE reads were re-called with MiXCR into one record per CDR3 protein. The sample holds a few hundred thousand distinct CDR3 sequences, approximately 17% seen once. This clonotype was found many times. Its antigen remains unknown. This sequence was found in a man aged 50 to 59 in good health. The specimen sequenced was naive T cells sorted from blood.

The CDR3 region is CSAESADPQYF. The CDR3 DNA is TGCAGCGCAGAGTCAGCCGATCCGCAGTATTTT. The chain recombines TRBV29-1 with TRBJ2-3; D remains ambiguous. CDR1 is SQVTM and CDR2 is ANQGSEA in the germline V gene. There are 11 residues in the CDR3. Trimming left V 7 bases short and J 10 bases short, with 15 bases between.